One sample yielded the 24 T cell receptor beta chains listed below, sequenced in a study of a mutant IDH1 vaccine in newly diagnosed glioma. These TCRs' antigens remain unknown. Produced via immunoSEQ multiplex PCR; TCRdb's table is partial and in-frame only. Of over 45,000 clones in the sample, less than 80% were seen once. Regarding time point: week 35, safety follow-up. Topical imiquimod accompanied each vaccine dose, which consisted of 300 ug of mutant IDH1 20-mer peptide. Sequencing used PBMCs, obtained from a glioma patient whose treatment included an IDH1 peptide vaccine. Receptor source: a middle-aged man with glioma.

The chain recombines TRBV7-6 with TRBJ1-1; D unresolved. Trimming cost V 5 bases and J 0 bases, with 7 bases left between them. CDR3 length equals 13 residues. Germline V gene sequence: CDR1 SGHVS, CDR2 FNYEAQ. CDR3 amino acids: CASSADLNTEAFF. CDR3 nucleotides: TGTGCCAGCAGCGCCGATTTGAACACTGAAGCTTTCTTT.

This clone was observed a handful of times. This rearrangement joins TRBV21-1 to TRBJ1-5. TRBV21-1 is a pseudogene segment. The CDR3 runs 11 residues. Here the CDR3 DNA reads TGTGCCAGCAGCCCCCGCCAGCCCCAGCATTTT. This translates into CASSPRQPQHF.

The chain employs TRBV15 and TRBJ1-3, with TRBD1 matching 8 bases. This CDR3 comprises 15 residues. The junction had 5 bases not matched to a gene; V was cut back by 5 bases and J by 2 bases. Germline values: CDR1 LNHNV, CDR2 YYDKDF (reference sequence). The CDR3 sequence: CATSPARGPGNTIYF. The CDR3 DNA sequence: TGTGCCACCAGCCCTGCCAGGGGGCCTGGAAACACCATATATTTT.

This clone has more than one count but fewer than ten. The chain joins TRBV5-4 to TRBJ1-1, with D possibly being TRBD1 (6 bases). This CDR3 is built from 14 residues. Per germline, CDR1 SGHNT and CDR2 YYREEE (reference sequence). V gave up 7 bases and J gave up 0 bases, with 13 bases separating them. CDR3 amino acids: CASGDRQVNTEAFF. The CDR3 nucleotides are TGTGCCAGCGGGGACCGACAGGTGAACACTGAAGCTTTCTTT.

This sequence joins TRBV11-1 and TRBJ1-5; D is uncertain. The V gene lost 3 bases and the J gene lost 6 bases, with 6 bases spanning the gap. Germline V gene data show CDR1 as SGHAT and CDR2 as FQDESV (reference sequence). This CDR3 has 12 amino acids. This chain's CDR3 is CASSFTGQPQHF. The CDR3 coding sequence is TGTGCCAGCAGCTTTACGGGTCAGCCCCAGCATTTT.

This clone has more than one count but fewer than ten. The chain has TRBV2 and TRBJ2-3; TRBD2 agrees at 12 bases. Germline CDR1 is SNHLY and CDR2 is FYNNEI. Unmatched junction bases numbered 3, after V lost 2 bases and J lost 3 bases. This CDR3 has 16 residues. DNA of the CDR3: TGTGCCAGCAGTGAACTAGCGGGAGGGCCGACAGATACGCAGTATTTT. It encodes CASSELAGGPTDTQYF.

This sequence joins TRBV5-1 and TRBJ1-2, with 7 bases aligning to TRBD1. V was clipped by 2 bases and J by 1 base; unmatched bases: 8. This CDR3 is 16 amino acids long. Germline V gene sequence: CDR1 SGHRS, CDR2 YFSETQ. The CDR3: CASSLLPGQSNYGYTF. The CDR3 DNA reads as TGCGCCAGCAGCTTACTCCCGGGACAGAGTAACTATGGCTACACCTTC.

The chain uses TRBV19 and TRBJ2-5, with 10 bases identical to TRBD1. The DNA matches TRBJ2-7 better at its end, which makes the J call doubtful. This CDR3 contains 14 residues. From germline, CDR1 is LNHDA and CDR2 SQIVND (reference sequence). The CDR3 coding sequence is TGTGCCAGTAGTATCGGGACAGGGGAATACGAGCAGTACTTC. This encodes CASSIGTGEYEQYF.

This chain joins TRBV5-1 and TRBJ1-3, with no clear D. This CDR3 region has 16 residues. V was clipped by 0 bases and J by 0 bases, with 10 bases between them. Germline CDR1 SGHRS, CDR2 YFSETQ. The CDR3 DNA is TGCGCCAGCAGCTTGGAATTAATGAGCTCTGGAAACACCATATATTTT. Its translation: CASSLELMSSGNTIYF. Full variable domain (rest looked up from reference TRBV5-1 and TRBJ1-3): KAGVTQTPRYLIKTRGQQVTLSCSPISGHRSVSWYQQTPGQGLQFLFEYFSETQRNKGNFPGRFSGRQFSNSRSEMNVSTLELGDSALYLCASSLELMSSGNTIYFGEGSWLTVV.

The rearrangement links TRBV19 to TRBJ1-5; D gene unclear. The J call may be wrong; the DNA end is better matched by TRBJ2-3. The CDR3 consists of 13 residues. Germline CDR1 is LNHDA and CDR2 is SQIVND (reference sequence). The CDR3 sequence: CASTDTYGQPQYF. The CDR3 DNA is TGTGCCAGTACCGACACCTATGGCCAGCCCCAGTATTTT.

The genes are TRBV5-1 and TRBJ2-1; TRBD2 is a possible D gene (6 bases). Germline V lookup: CDR1 SGHRS, CDR2 YFSETQ. V shed 0 bases and J shed 7 bases, with 14 bases lying between them. The CDR3 has 15 amino acids. The CDR3 DNA sequence: TGCGCCAGCAGCTTGGTGCCTAGCCGGGGGAATGAGCAGTTCTTC. It yields the protein CASSLVPSRGNEQFF. Looking up the rest from reference TRBV5-1 and TRBJ2-1 gives the full variable domain: KAGVTQTPRYLIKTRGQQVTLSCSPISGHRSVSWYQQTPGQGLQFLFEYFSETQRNKGNFPGRFSGRQFSNSRSEMNVSTLELGDSALYLCASSLVPSRGNEQFFGPGTRLTVL.

DNA of the CDR3: TGCAGCGTTGTCACTCCTAACTATGGCTACACCTTC. This gives the protein CSVVTPNYGYTF. V and J are TRBV29-1 and TRBJ1-2; D not resolved. Germline CDR1 is SQVTM and CDR2 is ANQGSEA. The V gene lost 4 bases and the J gene lost 0 bases, with 6 bases spanning the gap. This CDR3 region has 12 residues.

This chain joins TRBV6-1 and TRBJ1-4; D is possibly TRBD1 (6 bases). CDR1 is MNHNS and CDR2 is SASEGT in the germline V gene. Between the trimmed V and J ends, which lost 7 bases and 8 bases, there was a span of 20 bases. The CDR3 covers 15 residues. The CDR3 DNA sequence: TGTGCCAGCACCCGCCAGGGGAGGTCGGAAGAAAAACTGTTTTTT. Encoded protein: CASTRQGRSEEKLFF.

The V and J genes are TRBV7-6 and TRBJ2-7; D uncertain. The CDR3 contains 13 residues. Deletions cut 1 base from V and 3 bases from J, with 7 bases between. Germline V gene sequence: CDR1 SGHVS, CDR2 FNYEAQ. This CDR3 reads CASSLGAGYEQYF. The CDR3 DNA is TGTGCCAGCAGCTTAGGGGCAGGCTACGAGCAGTACTTC. Full variable domain (missing parts from reference TRBV7-6 and TRBJ2-7): GAGVSQSPRYKVTKRGQDVALRCDPISGHVSLYWYRQALGQGPEFLTYFNYEAQQDKSGLPNDRFSAERPEGSISTLTIQRTEQRDSAMYRCASSLGAGYEQYFGPGTRLTVT.

This clone was counted between two and nine times. This chain links TRBV10-3 with TRBJ1-2; no clear D gene. V was clipped by 8 bases and J by 0 bases, with 10 bases between them. From germline, CDR1 is ENHRY and CDR2 SYGVKD. The CDR3 loop spans 13 amino acids. The CDR3 spells CAIATGANYGYTF. The CDR3 bases are TGTGCCATCGCGACGGGAGCTAACTATGGCTACACCTTC.

The J gene is TRBJ2-1, the V gene TRBV4-2, with D unresolved. Trimming left V 2 bases short and J 6 bases short, with 5 bases between. CDR3 length: 12 amino acids. The germline V gene encodes CDR1 LGHNA and CDR2 YNFKEQ. CDR3 nucleotide sequence: TGTGCCAGCAGCCAATTAGGCAATGAGCAGTTCTTC. Residues: CASSQLGNEQFF.

In DNA form, the CDR3 reads TGTGCCAGCAGTTACGGTGGGACACCGGACACAGATACGCAGTATTTT. Protein: CASSYGGTPDTDTQYF. The chain carries TRBV6-5 and TRBJ2-3; TRBD1 might be the D (6 bases). V was trimmed by 2 bases and J by 2 bases, leaving 14 bases between them. The CDR3 is 16 amino acids. Per germline, CDR1 MNHEY and CDR2 SVGAGI.

The rearrangement joins TRBV5-6 to TRBJ2-3, with 9 bases fitting TRBD2. V trimming: 0 bases; J trimming: 1 base; junction bases outside the gene matches: 12. Germline-derived CDR1 and CDR2 are SGHDT and YYEEEE. CDR3 size: 19 residues. The CDR3 DNA follows: TGTGCCAGCAGCTTGGAACTAGCGGGCCACCTTGAGGGCACAGATACGCAGTATTTT. It is translated as CASSLELAGHLEGTDTQYF.

The CDR3 bases are TGTGCCAGCAGCCCCGGGACTAGCAGGATGTGGGAGACCCAGTACTTC. Its translation is CASSPGTSRMWETQYF. The chain couples TRBV9 to TRBJ2-5, with TRBD2 identical over 9 bases. The CDR3 has 16 amino acids. The germline V gene has CDR1 SGDLS and CDR2 YYNGEE. V was pared by 4 bases and J by 5 bases, with 12 bases of the junction left unmatched.

The rearrangement uses TRBV5-4 and TRBJ2-1, with 9 bases fitting TRBD2. The V gene's germline CDR1 is SGHNT and CDR2 YYREEE (reference sequence). The trim removed 2 bases at V and 0 bases at J, leaving 3 bases unmatched. CDR3 size: 16 residues. The CDR3 DNA reads as TGTGCCAGCAGCTTAAATAGCGGGAGCTCCTACAATGAGCAGTTCTTC. Translated, it gives CASSLNSGSSYNEQFF.

This chain joins TRBV12-5 and TRBJ2-3; 9 nucleotides line up with TRBD1. Trimming removed 7 bases from V and 6 bases from J; junction bases left unmatched: 8. The V gene's germline CDR1 is LGHNT and CDR2 FRNRAP. The CDR3 sequence is 14 residues long. The CDR3 nucleotides read TGTGCTAGTGATCCGGGACAGGGCGTGGATACGCAGTATTTT. This encodes CASDPGQGVDTQYF.

The chain employs TRBV14 and TRBJ1-1; TRBD1 is a possible D gene (6 bases). Trimming shortened V by 4 bases and J by 7 bases, and 13 bases separated the two germline ends. CDR3 length equals 13 residues. Germline CDR1 SGHDN, CDR2 FVKESK. Written as DNA, the CDR3 is TGTGCCAGCAGCCCGCGGTTGGACAGTGAAGCTTTCTTT. This sequence encodes CASSPRLDSEAFF.

The gene calls are TRBV6-1 and TRBJ1-6; 8 bases fit TRBD1. Per the germline V gene, CDR1 is MNHNS and CDR2 is SASEGT. V lost 8 bases and J lost 5; bases outside the gene matches: 5. This CDR3 has 14 residues. CDR3 DNA: TGTGCCAGCTCCCTGGGACAGGATAATTCACCCCTCCACTTT. It specifies CASSLGQDNSPLHF.

This clone was detected a few times. The V call is TRBV6-1, the J call TRBJ1-5, with D uncertain. The V end was cut by 2 bases, the J end by 5 bases, with 13 bases between. Per germline, CDR1 MNHNS and CDR2 SASEGT. The CDR3 has 15 amino acids. The CDR3 DNA sequence: TGTGCCAGCAGTGAATTGGGGTCTGGATATCAGCCCCAGCATTTT. It translates to CASSELGSGYQPQHF.